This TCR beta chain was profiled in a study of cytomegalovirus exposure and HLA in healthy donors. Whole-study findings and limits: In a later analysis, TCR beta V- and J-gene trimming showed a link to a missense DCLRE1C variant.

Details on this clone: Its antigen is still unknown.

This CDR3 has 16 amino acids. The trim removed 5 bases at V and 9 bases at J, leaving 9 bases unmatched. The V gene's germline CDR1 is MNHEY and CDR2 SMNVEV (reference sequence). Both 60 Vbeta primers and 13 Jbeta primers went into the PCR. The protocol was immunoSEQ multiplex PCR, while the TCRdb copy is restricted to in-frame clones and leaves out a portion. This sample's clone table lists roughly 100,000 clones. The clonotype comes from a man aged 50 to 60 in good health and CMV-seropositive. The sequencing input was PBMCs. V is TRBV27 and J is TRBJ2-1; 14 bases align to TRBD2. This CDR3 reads CASSPRLAGGFVEQFF. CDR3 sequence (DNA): TGTGCCAGCAGTCCAAGACTAGCGGGAGGGTTTGTTGAGCAGTTCTTC.